This T cell receptor beta chain emerged from a study of shared clonotypes between healthy human individuals. Study-level points and caveats: Limited genetic and exposure-history diversity came from having few donors.

The V gene's germline CDR1 is MNHNY and CDR2 SVGAGI (reference sequence). The CDR3 extends over 12 amino acids. V gave up 3 bases and J gave up 9 bases, with 9 bases separating them. Genomic DNA of every subset was divided equally among multiple immunoSEQ plates. The protocol was immunoSEQ multiplex PCR, while the TCRdb copy is restricted to in-frame clones and leaves out a portion. The sample records approximately 500,000 clones, over 60% being singletons. As for this clone: As yet, its antigen is unknown.

The sequence came from a woman in her thirties or forties in good health. Some clones in this sample may be carry-over from other donors' samples. The source material was PBMCs. V and J are TRBV6-6 and TRBJ2-1; D remains unclear. This CDR3 is CASSYDGREQFF. DNA of the CDR3: TGTGCCAGCAGTTATGACGGGCGTGAGCAGTTCTTC.